This T cell receptor (beta chain) originates from a study of identical twins. Findings of the study overall: Out-of-frame sharing of TCR alpha in monozygotic twins was underestimated by models. Some out-of-frame alpha sequences were shared by twins, and these showed excess low generation probability. Fewer insertions were carried by abundant cord blood beta clonotypes, but none was seen in memory repertoires.

Template switching supplied a universal primer site; unique molecular identifiers were carried on the cDNA. TCRdb re-called the 5' RACE reads through MiXCR, storing one row per CDR3 protein. The profile shows 1,800,000 or so distinct CDR3 sequences, 32% of them singletons. V lost 1 base, J lost 1 base, and 3 bases stayed unmatched. The CDR3 sequence is 16 residues long. Per germline, CDR1 DFQATT and CDR2 SNEGSKA (reference sequence). The table lists this clonotype with a count of one. Antigen specificity is unknown. The TCR was taken from a newborn girl in good health. The sample taken for sequencing was cord blood. The chain joins TRBV20-1 to TRBJ2-3; 12 nucleotides align to TRBD2. CDR3 residues: CSARVGLAGRTDTQYF. In DNA form, the CDR3 reads TGCAGTGCTAGAGTCGGACTAGCGGGGCGCACAGATACGCAGTATTTT.